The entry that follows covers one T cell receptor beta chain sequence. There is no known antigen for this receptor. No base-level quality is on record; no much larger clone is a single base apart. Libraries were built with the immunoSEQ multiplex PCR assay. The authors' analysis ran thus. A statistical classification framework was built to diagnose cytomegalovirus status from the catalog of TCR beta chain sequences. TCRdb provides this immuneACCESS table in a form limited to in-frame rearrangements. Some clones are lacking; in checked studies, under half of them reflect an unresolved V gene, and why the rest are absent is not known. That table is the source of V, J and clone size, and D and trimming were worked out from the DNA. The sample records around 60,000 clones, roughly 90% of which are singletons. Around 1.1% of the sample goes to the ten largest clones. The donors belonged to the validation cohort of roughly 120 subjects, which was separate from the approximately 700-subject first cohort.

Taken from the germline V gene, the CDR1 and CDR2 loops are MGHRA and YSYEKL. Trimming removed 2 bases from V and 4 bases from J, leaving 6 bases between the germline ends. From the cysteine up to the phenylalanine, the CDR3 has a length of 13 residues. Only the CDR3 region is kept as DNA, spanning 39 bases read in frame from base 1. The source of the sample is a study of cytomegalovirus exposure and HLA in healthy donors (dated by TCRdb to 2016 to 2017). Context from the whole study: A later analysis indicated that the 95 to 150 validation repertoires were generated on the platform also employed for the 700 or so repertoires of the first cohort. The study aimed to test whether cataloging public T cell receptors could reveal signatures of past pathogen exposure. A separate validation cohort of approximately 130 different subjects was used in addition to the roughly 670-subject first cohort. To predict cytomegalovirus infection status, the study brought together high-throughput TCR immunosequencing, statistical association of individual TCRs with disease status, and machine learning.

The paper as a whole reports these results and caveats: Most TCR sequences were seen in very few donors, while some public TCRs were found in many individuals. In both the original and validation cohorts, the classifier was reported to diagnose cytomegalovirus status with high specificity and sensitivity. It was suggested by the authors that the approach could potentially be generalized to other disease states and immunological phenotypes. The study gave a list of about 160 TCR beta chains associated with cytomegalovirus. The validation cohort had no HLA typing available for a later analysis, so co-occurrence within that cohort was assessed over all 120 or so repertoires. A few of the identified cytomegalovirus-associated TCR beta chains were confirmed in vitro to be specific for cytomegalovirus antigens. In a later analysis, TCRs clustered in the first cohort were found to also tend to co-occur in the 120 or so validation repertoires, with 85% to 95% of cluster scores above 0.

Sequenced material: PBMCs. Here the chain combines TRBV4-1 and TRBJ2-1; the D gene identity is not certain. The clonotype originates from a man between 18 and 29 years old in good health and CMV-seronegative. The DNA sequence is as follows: TGCGCCAGCAGCCAATATAGTTACAATGAGCAGTTCTTC. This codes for CASSQYSYNEQFF.